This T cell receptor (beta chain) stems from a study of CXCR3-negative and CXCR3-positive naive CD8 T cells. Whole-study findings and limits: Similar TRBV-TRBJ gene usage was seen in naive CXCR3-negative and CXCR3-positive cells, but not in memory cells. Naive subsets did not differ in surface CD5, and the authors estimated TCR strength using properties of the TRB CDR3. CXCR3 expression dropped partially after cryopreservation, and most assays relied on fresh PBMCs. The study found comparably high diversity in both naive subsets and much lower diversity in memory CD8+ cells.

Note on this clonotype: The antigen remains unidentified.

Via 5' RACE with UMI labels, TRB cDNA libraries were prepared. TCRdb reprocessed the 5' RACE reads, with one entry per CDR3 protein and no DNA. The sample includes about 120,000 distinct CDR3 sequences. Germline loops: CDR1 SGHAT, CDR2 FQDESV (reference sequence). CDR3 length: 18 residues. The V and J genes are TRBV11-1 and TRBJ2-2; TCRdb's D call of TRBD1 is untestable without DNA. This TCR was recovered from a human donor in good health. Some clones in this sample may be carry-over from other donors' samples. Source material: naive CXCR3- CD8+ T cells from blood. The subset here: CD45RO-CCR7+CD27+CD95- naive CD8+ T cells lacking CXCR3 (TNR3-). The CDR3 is CASSHYQTITGLTGELFF. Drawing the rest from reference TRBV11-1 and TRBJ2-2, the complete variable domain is EAEVAQSPRYKITEKSQAVAFWCDPISGHATLYWYRQILGQGPELLVQFQDESVVDDSQLPKDRFSAERLKGVDSTLKIQPAELGDSAMYLCASSHYQTITGLTGELFFGEGSRLTVL.